The rows below give T cell receptor beta chains drawn from one sample of a study of T-cell reconstitution after alpha-beta-depleted transplantation in children. TCRdb reanalysed the PCR reads using MiXCR and keeps one entry per CDR3 protein. The table shows 450,000 to 600,000 distinct CDR3 sequences, with 10% to 15% occurring only once. The source was PBMCs, mostly from graft donor cells, collected 360 days after TCRalphabeta/CD19-depleted stem cell transplant. The receptor set was obtained from a male patient younger than 18 who had a stem cell transplant for acute myeloid leukemia, so the T cells may come from the graft donor. The CDR3 runs from the conserved cysteine through the conserved F or W. A D gene is named only where the DNA matches it firmly. Not every row has a clone size; where given, it reads once, few, many or a size class.

TRBJ2-7,TRBV11-2,TRBD2,-,TGTGCCAGCAGCTTAGAGATGATAGCGGGAGGGTACGAGCAGTACTTC,CASSLEMIAGGYEQYF
TRBJ2-7,TRBV4-3,-,-,TGCGCCAGCAGCCAAGATAGGACCGCCGCGGGATACGAGCAGTACTTC,CASSQDRTAAGYEQYF
TRBJ2-7,TRBV29-1,-,few,TGCAGCGTTGAAGTATCTAGCGTTTCCCTAGGCGAGCAGTACTTC,CSVEVSSVSLGEQYF
TRBJ2-5,TRBV20-1,TRBD1,few,TGCAGTGCTAGATCAGGGACAGGGGGCGAAGAGACCCAGTACTTC,CSARSGTGGEETQYF
TRBJ2-5,TRBV7-9,-,few,TGTGCCAGCAGCGGCTTTACTACCCCACAAGAGACCCAGTACTTC,CASSGFTTPQETQYF
TRBJ1-1,TRBV2,-,many,TGTGCCAGCAGCGGCGAGGGTACAACTGAAGCTTTCTTT,CASSGEGTTEAFF
TRBJ1-2,TRBV20-1,TRBD1,few,TGCAGTGCTCGCAGGACAGGGGGCTATGGCTACACCTTC,CSARRTGGYGYTF
TRBJ2-2,TRBV6-2/TRBV6-3,TRBD1,-,TGTGCCAGCAGTTACGCGTCTTTGGGACAGGGGGTGATCGGGGAGCTGTTTTTT,CASSYASLGQGVIGELFF
TRBJ2-5,TRBV5-1,-,-,TGCGCCAGCAGCTTGGGGGGCCCCCAATACGAGACCCAGTACTTC,CASSLGGPQYETQYF
TRBJ1-1,TRBV20-1,-,few,TGCAGTGCTAGCAAATTCGGACGGTCGAACACTGAAGCTTTCTTT,CSASKFGRSNTEAFF
TRBJ1-2,TRBV29-1,-,-,TGCAGCGTTGTAAGGGACTCCGCTCCTTCTAACTATGGCTACACCTTC,CSVVRDSAPSNYGYTF
TRBJ2-3,TRBV3-1,-,few,TGTGCCAGCAGCGCACGAGCCAAGGGACAAAGGCTAACAGATACGCAGTATTTT,CASSARAKGQRLTDTQYF
TRBJ2-7,TRBV27,TRBD1,-,TGTGCCAGCAGTTTCTCACAGGGGGCCCCCTACGAGCAGTACTTC,CASSFSQGAPYEQYF
TRBJ2-3,TRBV5-1,TRBD2,few,TGCGCCAGCATGGGACTAGCGGAGTTAACAGATACGCAGTATTTT,CASMGLAELTDTQYF
TRBJ2-5,TRBV4-3,-,-,TGCGCCAGCAGCCCAGGGGGGAGTTGGTTGGAGACCCAGTACTTC,CASSPGGSWLETQYF
TRBJ2-7,TRBV12-3/TRBV12-4,-,-,TGTGCCAGCAGCCGAGGGGTCCAACTCTCCTACGAGCAGTACTTC,CASSRGVQLSYEQYF
TRBJ2-3,TRBV12-3/TRBV12-4,-,once,TGTGCCAGCCGTTTACTCGTTACAGATACGCAGTATTTT,CASRLLVTDTQYF
TRBJ2-2,TRBV28,TRBD1,few,TGTGCCAGCAGTTTCGACAGGGGCGTCACCGGGGAGCTGTTTTTT,CASSFDRGVTGELFF
TRBJ1-2,TRBV30,TRBD1,-,TGTGCCTGGAGTGCGACAGGGGGCCACTATGGCTACACCTTC,CAWSATGGHYGYTF
TRBJ1-2,TRBV12-3/TRBV12-4,-,-,TGTGCCAGCAGTTTAGGGCCCCGGGACGATGGCTACACCTTC,CASSLGPRDDGYTF
TRBJ2-1,TRBV25-1,TRBD1,many,TGTGCCAGCAGTCACCGCAACAGGGGGTCACGGTACAATGAGCAGTTCTTC,CASSHRNRGSRYNEQFF
TRBJ2-3,TRBV20-1,TRBD2,-,TGCAGTGCATCCATGGGACTAGCGGGGGTCGATACGCAGTATTTT,CSASMGLAGVDTQYF
TRBJ2-7,TRBV7-2,TRBD2,few,TGTGCCAGCAGCTTTAATTTTGGGGGGGTGGGCTACGAGCAGTACTTC,CASSFNFGGVGYEQYF
TRBJ2-3,TRBV7-6,-,-,TGTGCCAGCAGCCTCCGGACGAGGCCTCAACGCACAGATACGCAGTATTTT,CASSLRTRPQRTDTQYF